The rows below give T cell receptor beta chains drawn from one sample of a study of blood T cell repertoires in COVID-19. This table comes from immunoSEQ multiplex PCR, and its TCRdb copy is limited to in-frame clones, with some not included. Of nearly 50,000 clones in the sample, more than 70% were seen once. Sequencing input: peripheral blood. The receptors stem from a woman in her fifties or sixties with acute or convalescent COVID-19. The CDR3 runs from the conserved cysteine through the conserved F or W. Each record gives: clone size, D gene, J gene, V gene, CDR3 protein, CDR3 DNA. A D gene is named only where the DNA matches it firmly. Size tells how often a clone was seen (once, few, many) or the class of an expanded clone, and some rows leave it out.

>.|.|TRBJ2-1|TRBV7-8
CASSLRNEQFF
TGTGCCAGCAGCTTGAGGAATGAGCAGTTCTTC
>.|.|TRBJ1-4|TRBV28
CASEPGGGLRNEKLFF
TGTGCCAGCGAGCCTGGAGGGGGACTACGGAATGAAAAACTGTTTTTT
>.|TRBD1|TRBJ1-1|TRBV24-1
CATSDPDRGTEAFF
TGTGCCACCAGTGACCCGGACAGGGGCACTGAAGCTTTCTTT
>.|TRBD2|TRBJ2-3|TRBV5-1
CASSLEVAGTSPPDTQYF
TGCGCCAGCAGCTTGGAGGTAGCGGGCACTTCCCCCCCAGATACGCAGTATTTT
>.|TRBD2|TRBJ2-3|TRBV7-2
CASSLDGSGKDTQYF
TGTGCCAGCAGCTTAGACGGTAGCGGGAAAGATACGCAGTATTTT
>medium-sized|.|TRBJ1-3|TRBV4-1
CASSRGGLSGNTIYF
TGCGCCAGCAGCCGGGGGGGACTGAGCGGAAACACCATATATTTT
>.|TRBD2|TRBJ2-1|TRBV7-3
CASSLLGRLAGGEQFF
TGTGCCAGCAGCTTATTGGGTCGTCTAGCGGGAGGAGAGCAGTTCTTC
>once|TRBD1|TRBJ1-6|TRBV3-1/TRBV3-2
CASSQGQGAPLHF
TGTGCCAGCAGCCAAGGACAGGGGGCACCCCTCCACTTT
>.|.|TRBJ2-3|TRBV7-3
CASSGGAGADTQYF
TGTGCCAGCAGCGGCGGCGCCGGGGCAGATACGCAGTATTTT
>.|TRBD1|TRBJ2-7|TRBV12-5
CASGRQGGSEQYF
TGTGCTAGTGGACGACAGGGGGGATCCGAGCAGTACTTC
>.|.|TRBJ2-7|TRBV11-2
CASSLLGGAGSREQYF
TGTGCCAGCAGCTTACTTGGGGGGGCAGGGTCTAGGGAGCAGTACTTC
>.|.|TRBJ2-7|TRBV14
CASSQGRAVLHEQYF
TGTGCCAGCAGCCAAGGCAGGGCGGTGCTCCACGAGCAGTACTTC
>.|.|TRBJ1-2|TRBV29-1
CSVEAPYYGYTF
TGCAGCGTTGAAGCCCCCTACTATGGCTACACCTTC
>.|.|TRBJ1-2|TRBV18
CASSPPARAGGYTF
TGTGCCAGCTCACCACCGGCAAGGGCGGGAGGCTACACCTTC
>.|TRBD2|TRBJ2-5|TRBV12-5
CASGRPGLAGGETQYF
TGTGCTAGTGGTAGACCGGGCCTAGCGGGAGGAGAGACCCAGTACTTC
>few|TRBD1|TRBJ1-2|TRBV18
CASSPGQEGYGYTF
TGTGCCAGCTCACCGGGACAGGAGGGGTATGGCTACACCTTC
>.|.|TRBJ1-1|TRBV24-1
CATSGGGNTEAFF
TGTGCCACCAGTGGTGGAGGGAACACTGAAGCTTTCTTT
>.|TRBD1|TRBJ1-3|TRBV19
CASSTAGQNSGNTIYF
TGTGCCAGTAGTACCGCGGGACAGAACTCTGGAAACACCATATATTTT
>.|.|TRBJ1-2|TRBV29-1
CSVSDRLGGYTF
TGCAGCGTTTCTGACAGGCTGGGGGGCTACACCTTC
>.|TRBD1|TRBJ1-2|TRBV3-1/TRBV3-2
CASSQQGARGYGYTF
TGTGCCAGCAGCCAACAGGGGGCGCGAGGCTATGGCTACACCTTC
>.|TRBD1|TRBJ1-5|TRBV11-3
CASSPGPDRGGNQPQHF
TGTGCCAGCAGCCCCGGACCCGACAGGGGCGGGAATCAGCCCCAGCATTTT
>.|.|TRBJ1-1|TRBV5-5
CASSAAGGTGAEAFF
TGTGCCAGCAGCGCAGCTGGGGGAACGGGGGCTGAAGCTTTCTTT
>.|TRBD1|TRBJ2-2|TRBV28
CASLPGQGLTGELFF
TGTGCCAGCCTCCCGGGACAGGGGTTAACCGGGGAGCTGTTTTTT
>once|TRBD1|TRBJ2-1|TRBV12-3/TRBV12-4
CASSVRGKNEQFF
TGTGCCAGCAGCGTCAGGGGGAAGAATGAGCAGTTCTTC
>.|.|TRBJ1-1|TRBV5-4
CASSPTGNTEAFF
TGTGCCAGCAGCCCGACAGGGAACACTGAAGCTTTCTTT
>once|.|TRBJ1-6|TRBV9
CASSAAGNNSPLHF
TGTGCCAGCAGCGCCGCGGGGAATAATTCACCCCTCCACTTT
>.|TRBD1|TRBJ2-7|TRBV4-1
CASSQDPPPDRIGGEQYF
TGCGCCAGCAGCCAAGATCCGCCCCCGGACAGGATAGGAGGCGAGCAGTACTTC
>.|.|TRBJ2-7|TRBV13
CASSITGLTYEQYF
TGTGCCAGCAGCATAACCGGACTCACCTACGAGCAGTACTTC
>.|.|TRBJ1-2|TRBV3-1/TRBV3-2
CASSQRQTTYGYTF
TGTGCCAGCAGCCAAAGACAAACGACCTATGGCTACACCTTC
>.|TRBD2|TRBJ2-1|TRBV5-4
CASSLQLAGVSEQFF
TGTGCCAGCAGCTTGCAACTAGCGGGAGTCAGTGAGCAGTTCTTC
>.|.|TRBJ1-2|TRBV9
CASSVGIAYGYTF
TGTGCCAGCAGCGTTGGCATAGCCTATGGCTACACCTTC
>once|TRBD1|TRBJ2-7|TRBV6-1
CASSELPTGGVRDEQYF
TGTGCCAGCAGTGAACTTCCCACAGGGGGCGTCCGAGACGAGCAGTACTTC
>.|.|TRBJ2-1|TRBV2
CASSLRDNYNEQFF
TGTGCCAGCAGTCTCCGGGACAACTACAATGAGCAGTTCTTC
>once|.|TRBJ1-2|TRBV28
CASSLSDLFNYGYTF
TGTGCCAGCAGTTTATCGGACTTATTTAACTATGGCTACACCTTC
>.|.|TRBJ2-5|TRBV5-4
CASSLQGTTETQYF
TGTGCCAGCAGCCTCCAGGGGACCACAGAGACCCAGTACTTC
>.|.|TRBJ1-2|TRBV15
CATSEPTAGDYGYTF
TGTGCCACCAGCGAACCTACTGCTGGAGACTATGGCTACACCTTC
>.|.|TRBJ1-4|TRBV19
CASSTTRQQVYNEKLFF
TGTGCCAGTAGCACAACACGGCAACAGGTTTATAATGAAAAACTGTTTTTT
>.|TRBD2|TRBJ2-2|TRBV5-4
CASSLAGVRGTGELFF
TGTGCCAGCAGCCTAGCGGGAGTGAGGGGCACCGGGGAGCTGTTTTTT
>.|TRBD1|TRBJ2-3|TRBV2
CASRGQGTDTQYF
TGTGCCAGCAGGGGACAGGGCACAGATACGCAGTATTTT
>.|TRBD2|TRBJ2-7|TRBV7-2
CASSRPSGGYEQYF
TGTGCCAGCAGCCGTCCTAGCGGGGGCTACGAGCAGTACTTC
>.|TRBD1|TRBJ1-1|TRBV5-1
CASSLYQVSWTGAPQKAEAFF
TGCGCCAGCAGCTTATATCAGGTTAGTTGGACAGGGGCCCCGCAGAAGGCTGAAGCTTTCTTT